This T cell receptor beta chain is from a study of T cells in Graves' hyperthyroidism and ophthalmopathy. Amplification yielded TCR beta CDR3 regions, with RNA transcripts as the source. TCR CDR3 underwent first-round RT-PCR with the HTBI primer set. TCRdb reprocessed the multiplex PCR reads with MiXCR, giving one entry per CDR3 protein. The sample holds about 420,000 distinct CDR3 sequences; approximately 13% are singletons and the top ten take more than 4.5%. This clonotype was recorded a few times. The CDR3 runs 19 residues. Germline-derived CDR1 and CDR2 are LGHNA and YSLEER. Trimming left V 4 bases short and J 0 bases short, with 19 bases between.

This receptor was identified in a woman aged 18-29 years with Graves' hyperthyroidism. The rearrangement joins TRBV4-3 to TRBJ2-6; D gene unclear. Source material: blood. CDR3 amino acids: CASSPGSLELYSGANVLTF. CDR3 bases: TGCGCCAGCAGCCCGGGCAGTCTCGAATTATACTCTGGGGCCAACGTCCTGACTTTC.